This T cell receptor (beta chain) was sequenced for a study of cytomegalovirus exposure and HLA in healthy donors. The PCR ran on 60 Vbeta and 13 Jbeta primers. Sequenced by immunoSEQ multiplex PCR; TCRdb stores in-frame clones only, minus some. The sample holds 150,000 or so clones, about 10% seen once. V gave up 4 bases and J gave up 7 bases, with 21 bases separating them. Germline CDR1 is SGHKS and CDR2 is YYEKEE (reference sequence). There are 15 residues in the CDR3. This chain connects TRBV5-5 to TRBJ2-7, with a possible D match to TRBD2 (6 bases). This TCR derives from a man aged 50 to 60 in good health and CMV-seronegative. The sample comprised PBMCs. The CDR3: CASSDRTGLGGEQYF. CDR3 bases: TGTGCCAGCAGCGACCGGACGGGACTTGGGGGAGAGCAGTACTTC.